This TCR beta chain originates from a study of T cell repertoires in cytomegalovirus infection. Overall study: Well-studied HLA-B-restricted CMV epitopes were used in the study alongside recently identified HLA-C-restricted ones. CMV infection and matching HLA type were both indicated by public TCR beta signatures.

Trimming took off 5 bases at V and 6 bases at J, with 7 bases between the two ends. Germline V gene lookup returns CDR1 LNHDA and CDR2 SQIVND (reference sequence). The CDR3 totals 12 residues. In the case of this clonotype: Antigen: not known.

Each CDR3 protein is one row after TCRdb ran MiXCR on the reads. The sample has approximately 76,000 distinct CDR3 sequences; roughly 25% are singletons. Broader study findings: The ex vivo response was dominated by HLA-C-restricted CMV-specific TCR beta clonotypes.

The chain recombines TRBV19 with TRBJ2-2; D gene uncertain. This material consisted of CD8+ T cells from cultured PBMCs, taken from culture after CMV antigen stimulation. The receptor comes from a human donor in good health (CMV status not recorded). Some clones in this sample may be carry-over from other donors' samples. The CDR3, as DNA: TGTGCCAGTAGTTTACTGGCCGGGGAGCTGTTTTTT. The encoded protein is CASSLLAGELFF.